This T cell receptor (beta chain) is from a study of blood T cell repertoires in COVID-19. Study as a whole: Researchers got acute and convalescent COVID-19 samples from the United States, Italy and Spain. PBMCs, B-cell-depleted T cells, or T cells were the source of the cDNA or gDNA that made up the material.

In the original analysis: Scientists estimated how many nucleated cells there were by amplifying reference gene primers. The method was immunoSEQ multiplex PCR; TCRdb's version includes in-frame clones alone and lacks a portion of them. From that table come the V and J calls and clone size; the DNA was used to work out D and trimming. The sample records 230,000 or so clones, 89% being singletons. This CDR3 is built from 14 residues. The junction had 4 bases not matched to a gene; V was cut back by 4 bases and J by 6 bases. Germline CDR1 is SGHRS and CDR2 is YFSETQ. The chain recombines TRBV5-1 with TRBJ2-7; TRBD2 aligns across 13 bases. Specimen: peripheral blood. This clonotype was obtained from a woman between 35 and 50 years old who had recovered from COVID-19. CDR3 sequence: CASSPGTSGVEQYF. The CDR3 region has the DNA TGCGCCAGCAGCCCCGGGACTAGCGGGGTCGAGCAGTACTTC.